Below are 15 T cell receptor beta chains sequenced from a single sample in a study of T cells after yellow fever vaccination (dated by TCRdb to the late 2010s). The meaning of the sample's treatment or condition label: live attenuated yellow fever vaccine strain. The library was produced with 5' RACE. The sequencing machine was an Illumina NovaSeq 6000. TCRdb redid the processing of the public reads, applying fastp at Q25 and MiXCR, and retained in-frame beta chains. CDR3 protein sequences are deduplicated, and each keeps its most common genes and DNA. The table for this sample lists hundreds of thousands of distinct CDR3 sequences; around 4% of them were counted only once. About 25% of the sample is taken by the ten largest. Source: PBMCs, taken on the day of the yellow fever booster vaccination. The receptor set was obtained from a man aged 18 to 29 who received the YFV17D yellow fever vaccine.

This chain links TRBV29-1 with TRBJ1-5; D not certain. CDR1 is SQVTM, CDR2 ANQGSEA, per germline. The CDR3 is made up of 13 amino acids. Trimming took off 6 bases at V and 3 bases at J, with 12 bases between the two ends. The CDR3 nucleotides are TGCAGCGTCCAAGGAGGTCCCAATCAGCCCCAGCATTTT. As protein: CSVQGGPNQPQHF.

This clonotype was counted between two and nine times. V gene TRBV15 combines with J gene TRBJ1-1; a weak D match, TRBD1 (5 bases). There are 14 residues in the CDR3. The germline gives CDR1 LNHNV, CDR2 YYDKDF (reference sequence). The V end was cut by 9 bases, the J end by 0 bases, with 14 bases between. Written as DNA, the CDR3 is TGTGCCACAAGGCGGGGGGAAGTGAACACTGAAGCTTTCTTT. It specifies CATRRGEVNTEAFF.

The rearrangement joins TRBV28 to TRBJ1-4; no firm D call. Germline values: CDR1 MDHEN, CDR2 SYDVKM. The CDR3 has 12 residues. V was cut by 7 bases and J by 8 bases, with 11 bases left in between. The CDR3 spells CASTSEREKLFF. The CDR3, as DNA: TGTGCCAGCACCTCGGAACGGGAAAAACTGTTTTTT.

This clonotype has at least ten counts. The DNA of the CDR3 is TGTGCCAGCAGTCCTAGGGTAGTAAACACTGAAGCTTTCTTT. Translating gives CASSPRVVNTEAFF. The V call is TRBV27, the J call TRBJ1-1; D is uncertain. The CDR3 consists of 14 residues. Germline CDR1 reads MNHEY; CDR2 reads SMNVEV (reference sequence). V lost 5 bases and J lost 2, with 12 bases in between.

In its sample, this clonotype was seen a few times. The chain links TRBV25-1 to TRBJ2-1; TRBD1 or TRBD2 may be the D gene (5 bases each). The length of the CDR3 is 17 residues. The V gene's germline CDR1 is MGHDK and CDR2 SYGVNS. V was shortened by 1 base and J by 0 bases, with 13 bases between the two germline ends. The CDR3: CASSELGRGTSYNEQFF. The CDR3 DNA reads TGTGCCAGCAGTGAATTGGGACGGGGAACCTCCTACAATGAGCAGTTCTTC.

The gene calls are TRBV6-5 and TRBJ2-2, with a possible D match to TRBD2 (5 bases). From germline, CDR1 is MNHEY and CDR2 SVGAGI. Trimming stripped 0 bases from V and 3 bases from J, with 11 bases between. The CDR3 loop spans 16 amino acids. The CDR3 here is CASSYSPGIDTGELFF. The CDR3 region has the DNA TGTGCCAGCAGTTACTCTCCGGGGATTGACACCGGGGAGCTGTTTTTT.

This clonotype was counted at least ten times. The chain couples TRBV6-5 to TRBJ1-1, with 7 bases that match TRBD1. This CDR3 has 13 residues. Looked up from germline, CDR1 is MNHEY and CDR2 is SVGAGI. After removal of 5 bases from V and 5 bases from J, the junction contained 5 bases not matched to a gene. The CDR3 here is CASSPGQATEAFF. The CDR3 coding sequence is TGTGCCAGCAGTCCTGGACAGGCGACTGAAGCTTTCTTT.

This clonotype occurred many times. The rearrangement uses TRBV4-3 and TRBJ1-1; D possibly corresponds to TRBD1 (6 bases). V lost 4 bases to trimming and J lost 6 bases, with 15 bases between them. CDR1 and CDR2 from the germline V gene are LGHNA and YSLEER. The CDR3 runs to 14 residues. The CDR3 DNA reads TGCGCCAGCAGCCGAGATACAGGGTTCTCTGAAGCTTTCTTT. This translates into CASSRDTGFSEAFF.

This clonotype was counted only a few times. The rearrangement joins TRBV4-3 to TRBJ2-5; no clear D gene. There are 13 residues in the CDR3. Deletions cut 10 bases from V and 2 bases from J, with 14 bases between. In germline, CDR1 is LGHNA, CDR2 YSLEER. CDR3 nucleotide sequence: TGCGCCACCCCAGACTTGCCACAAGAGACCCAGTACTTC. Protein product: CATPDLPQETQYF.

This clonotype was found a few times. The V call is TRBV20-1, the J call TRBJ1-3; unclear D gene. Between the trimmed V and J ends, which lost 0 bases and 1 base, there was a span of 10 bases. The CDR3 sequence is 15 residues long. The germline V gene encodes CDR1 DFQATT and CDR2 SNEGSKA (reference sequence). The CDR3 loop reads CSARDMGESGNTIYF. The CDR3, as DNA: TGCAGTGCTAGAGATATGGGAGAATCTGGAAACACCATATATTTT.

The chain has TRBV20-1 and TRBJ1-1, with D possibly being TRBD1 (6 bases). The CDR3 contains 14 residues. CDR1 and CDR2 from the germline V gene are DFQATT and SNEGSKA (reference sequence). Trimming shortened V by 6 bases and J by 1 base, and 15 bases separated the two germline ends. CDR3 in amino acids: CSAPTGGGNTEAFF. The CDR3 bases are TGCAGTGCCCCAACCGGAGGGGGGAACACTGAAGCTTTCTTT.

This clonotype was seen at least ten times. The chain recombines TRBV5-1 with TRBJ2-1; D might be TRBD1 or TRBD2, each matching 5 bases. This CDR3 is built from 11 residues. Germline V gene data show CDR1 as SGHRS and CDR2 as YFSETQ. The V end was cut by 5 bases, the J end by 5 bases, with 5 bases between. The CDR3 protein is CASRGDNEQFF. The CDR3 DNA sequence: TGCGCCAGCAGGGGGGACAATGAGCAGTTCTTC.

At least ten counts were recorded for this clonotype. The chain carries TRBV9 and TRBJ1-4; D is undetermined. This CDR3 has 15 residues. In germline, CDR1 is SGDLS, CDR2 YYNGEE. Trimming cost V 0 bases and J 8 bases, with 14 bases left between them. Here the CDR3 DNA reads TGTGCCAGCAGCGTAGGAACGGGGTCGCGGGAAAAACTGTTTTTT. Translation gives CASSVGTGSREKLFF.

This clonotype has a count of ten or more. J is TRBJ1-1 and V is TRBV5-1, with TRBD1 identical over 12 bases. This CDR3 has 14 residues. CDR1 and CDR2 (germline): SGHRS, YFSETQ. The junction had 5 bases not matched to a gene; V was cut back by 4 bases and J by 7 bases. The CDR3, as DNA: TGCGCCAGCAGCGGGGACAGGGGGCTGGGTGAAGCTTTCTTT. It encodes CASSGDRGLGEAFF.

This clonotype was recorded a few times. This chain joins TRBV20-1 and TRBJ2-2; TRBD2 is a possible D gene (5 bases). V dropped 6 bases and J dropped 6 bases, with 17 bases sitting between them. CDR3 size: 14 residues. Germline V lookup: CDR1 DFQATT, CDR2 SNEGSKA (reference sequence). The chain's CDR3 is CSAPAPGSAGELFF. The CDR3 DNA is TGCAGTGCGCCGGCCCCGGGGAGTGCCGGGGAGCTGTTTTTT.